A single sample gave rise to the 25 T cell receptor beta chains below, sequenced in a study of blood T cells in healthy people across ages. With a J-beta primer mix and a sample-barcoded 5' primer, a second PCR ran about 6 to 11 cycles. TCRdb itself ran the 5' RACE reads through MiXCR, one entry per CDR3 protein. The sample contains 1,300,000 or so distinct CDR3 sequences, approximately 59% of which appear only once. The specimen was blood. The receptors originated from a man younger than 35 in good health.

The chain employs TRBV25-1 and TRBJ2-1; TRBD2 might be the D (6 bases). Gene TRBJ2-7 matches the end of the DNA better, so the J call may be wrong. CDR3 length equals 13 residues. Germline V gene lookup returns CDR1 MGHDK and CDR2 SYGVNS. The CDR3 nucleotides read TGTGCCAGCAGCGCTACCGGGCCAGCGGGGCAGTACTTC. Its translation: CASSATGPAGQYF.

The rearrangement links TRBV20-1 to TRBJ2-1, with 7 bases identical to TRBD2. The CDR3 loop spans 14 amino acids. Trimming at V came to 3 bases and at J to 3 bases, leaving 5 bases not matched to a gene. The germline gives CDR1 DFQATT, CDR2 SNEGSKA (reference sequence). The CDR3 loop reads CSARRENFYNEQFF. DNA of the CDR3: TGCAGTGCTAGGCGGGAGAATTTCTACAATGAGCAGTTCTTC.

CDR3 protein: CASSQRGGYEKLFF. The CDR3 DNA reads as TGCGCCAGCAGCCAACGCGGGGGTTACGAAAAACTGTTTTTT. The rearrangement links TRBV4-3 to TRBJ1-4, with a tentative D call TRBD1 (5 bases). V shed 2 bases and J shed 8 bases, with 12 bases lying between them. In germline, CDR1 is LGHNA, CDR2 YSLEER. The CDR3 loop spans 14 amino acids.

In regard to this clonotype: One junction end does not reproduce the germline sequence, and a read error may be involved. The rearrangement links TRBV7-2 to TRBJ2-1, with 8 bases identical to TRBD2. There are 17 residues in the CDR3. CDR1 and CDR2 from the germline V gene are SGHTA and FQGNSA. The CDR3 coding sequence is TGCGCCAGCAGCTTAGTGGTAGCGGGGAGCTCCTACAATGAGCAGTTCTTC. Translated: CASSLVVAGSSYNEQFF.

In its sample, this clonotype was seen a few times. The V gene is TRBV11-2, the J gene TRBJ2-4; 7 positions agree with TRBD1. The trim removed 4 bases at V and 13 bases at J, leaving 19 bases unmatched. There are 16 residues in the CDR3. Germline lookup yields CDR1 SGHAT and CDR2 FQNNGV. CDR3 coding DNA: TGTGCCAGCAGCTCAAACTCAGGGGGTGCCTACAATGAGCAGTACTTC. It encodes CASSSNSGGAYNEQYF.

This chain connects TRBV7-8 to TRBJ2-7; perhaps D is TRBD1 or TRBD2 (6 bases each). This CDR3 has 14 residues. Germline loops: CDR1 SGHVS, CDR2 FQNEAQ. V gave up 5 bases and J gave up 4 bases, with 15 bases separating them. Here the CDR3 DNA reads TGTGCCAGCAGCGGCGGGACACAGTTTTACGAGCAGTACTTC. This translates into CASSGGTQFYEQYF.

This CDR3 reads CASSHPTSGVGKLFF. In nucleotides, the CDR3 is TGCGCCAGCTCCCATCCCACCAGCGGGGTAGGAAAACTGTTTTTT. This sequence joins TRBV4-1 and TRBJ1-4, with D unresolved. The V end lost 8 bases, the J end lost 10 bases, and 23 bases lay between the germline ends. From germline, CDR1 is MGHRA and CDR2 YSYEKL. This CDR3 has 15 residues.

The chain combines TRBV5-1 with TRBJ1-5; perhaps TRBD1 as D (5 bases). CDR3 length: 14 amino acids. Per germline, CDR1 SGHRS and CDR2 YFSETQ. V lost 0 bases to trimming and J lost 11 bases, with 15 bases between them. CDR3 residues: CASSLEAFGGAQHF. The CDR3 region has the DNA TGCGCCAGCAGCTTGGAGGCGTTTGGGGGAGCCCAGCATTTT.

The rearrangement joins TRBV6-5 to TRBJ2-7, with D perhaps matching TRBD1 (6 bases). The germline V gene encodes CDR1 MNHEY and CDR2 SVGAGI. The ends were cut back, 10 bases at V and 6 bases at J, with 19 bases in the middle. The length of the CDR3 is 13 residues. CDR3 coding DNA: TGTGCCACCTGCCAGGGGCCCATGGCCGAGCAGTACTTC. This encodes CATCQGPMAEQYF.

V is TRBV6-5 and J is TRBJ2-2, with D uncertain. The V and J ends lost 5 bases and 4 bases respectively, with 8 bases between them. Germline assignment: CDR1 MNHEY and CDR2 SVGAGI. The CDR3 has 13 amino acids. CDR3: CASSAHTTGELFF. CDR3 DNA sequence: TGTGCCAGCAGTGCACACACCACCGGGGAGCTGTTTTTT.

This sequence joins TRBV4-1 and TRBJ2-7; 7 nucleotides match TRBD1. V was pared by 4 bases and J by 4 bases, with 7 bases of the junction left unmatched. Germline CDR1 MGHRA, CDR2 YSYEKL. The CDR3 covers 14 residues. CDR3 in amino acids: CASSRGQELYEQYF. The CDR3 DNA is TGCGCCAGCAGCCGTGGACAGGAACTGTACGAGCAGTACTTC.

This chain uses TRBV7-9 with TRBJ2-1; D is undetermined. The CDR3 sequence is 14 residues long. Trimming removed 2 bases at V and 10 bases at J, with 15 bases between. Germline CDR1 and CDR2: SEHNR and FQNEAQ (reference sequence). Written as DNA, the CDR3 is TGTGCCAGCAGCTTACCAGAGAGCTACCGCGAGCAGTTCTTC. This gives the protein CASSLPESYREQFF. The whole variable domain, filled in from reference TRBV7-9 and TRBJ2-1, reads DTGVSQNPRHKITKRGQNVTFRCDPISEHNRLYWYRQTLGQGPEFLTYFQNEAQLEKSRLLSDRFSAERPKGSFSTLEIQRTEQGDSAMYLCASSLPESYREQFFGPGTRLTVL.

CDR3 amino acids: CASSDASGVGQPQHF. CDR3 nucleotide sequence: TGTGCCAGCAGTGATGCCTCAGGGGTGGGTCAGCCCCAGCATTTT. The genes are TRBV25-1 and TRBJ1-5; TRBD1 is a possible D gene (6 bases). CDR1 is MGHDK, CDR2 SYGVNS, per germline. The V end lost 3 bases, the J end lost 6 bases, and 15 bases lay between the germline ends. There are 15 residues in the CDR3.

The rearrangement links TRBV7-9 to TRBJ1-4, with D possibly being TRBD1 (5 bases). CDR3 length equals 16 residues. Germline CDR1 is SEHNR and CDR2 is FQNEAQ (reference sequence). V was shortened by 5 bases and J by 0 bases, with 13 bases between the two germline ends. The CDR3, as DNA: TGTGCCAGCAGCCCAAAAAGACAGTCAACTAATGAAAAACTGTTTTTT. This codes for CASSPKRQSTNEKLFF. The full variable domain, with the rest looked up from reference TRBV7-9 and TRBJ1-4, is DTGVSQNPRHKITKRGQNVTFRCDPISEHNRLYWYRQTLGQGPEFLTYFQNEAQLEKSRLLSDRFSAERPKGSFSTLEIQRTEQGDSAMYLCASSPKRQSTNEKLFFGSGTQLSVL.

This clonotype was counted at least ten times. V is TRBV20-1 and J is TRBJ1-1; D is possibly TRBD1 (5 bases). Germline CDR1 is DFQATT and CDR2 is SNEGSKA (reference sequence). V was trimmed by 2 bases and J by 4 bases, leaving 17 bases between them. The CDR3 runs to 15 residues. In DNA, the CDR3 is TGCAGTGCTAGATTGGGGGATGCGGGAATCACTGAAGCTTTCTTT. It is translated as CSARLGDAGITEAFF.

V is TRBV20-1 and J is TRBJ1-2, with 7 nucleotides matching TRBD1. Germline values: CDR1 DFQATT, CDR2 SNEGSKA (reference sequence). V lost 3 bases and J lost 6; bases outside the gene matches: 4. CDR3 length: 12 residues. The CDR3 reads CSARSRGDGYTF. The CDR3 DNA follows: TGCAGTGCTAGGAGCAGGGGGGATGGCTACACCTTC.

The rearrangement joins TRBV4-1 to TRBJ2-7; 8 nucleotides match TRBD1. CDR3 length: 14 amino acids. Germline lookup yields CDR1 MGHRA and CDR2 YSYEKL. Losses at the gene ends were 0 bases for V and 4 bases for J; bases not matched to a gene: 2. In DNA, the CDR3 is TGCGCCAGCAGCCAAGAGGACAGGGTGTACGAGCAGTACTTC. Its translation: CASSQEDRVYEQYF.

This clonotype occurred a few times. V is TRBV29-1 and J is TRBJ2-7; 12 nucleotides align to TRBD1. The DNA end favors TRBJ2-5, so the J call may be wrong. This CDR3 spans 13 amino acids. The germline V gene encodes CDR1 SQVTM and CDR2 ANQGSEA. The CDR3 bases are TGCAGCGGTGGGACAGGGGGCGGCGAGACCCAGTACTTC. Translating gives CSGGTGGGETQYF.

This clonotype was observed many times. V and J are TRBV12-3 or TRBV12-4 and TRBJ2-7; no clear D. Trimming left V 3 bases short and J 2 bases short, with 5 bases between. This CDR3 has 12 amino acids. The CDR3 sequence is CASSFRAYEQYF. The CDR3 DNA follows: TGTGCCAGCAGTTTCCGGGCCTACGAGCAGTACTTC.

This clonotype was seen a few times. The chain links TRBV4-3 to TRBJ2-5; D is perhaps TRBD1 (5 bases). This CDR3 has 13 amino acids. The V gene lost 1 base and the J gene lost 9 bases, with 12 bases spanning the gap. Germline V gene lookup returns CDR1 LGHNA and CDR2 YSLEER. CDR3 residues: CASSQARAGSQYF. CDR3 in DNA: TGCGCCAGCAGCCAAGCCAGGGCAGGGTCCCAGTACTTC.

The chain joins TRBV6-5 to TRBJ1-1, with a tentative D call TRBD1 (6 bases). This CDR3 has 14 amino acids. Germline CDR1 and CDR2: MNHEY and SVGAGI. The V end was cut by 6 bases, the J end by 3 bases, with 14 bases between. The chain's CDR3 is CASSQTHRDTEAFF. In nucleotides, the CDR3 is TGTGCCAGCAGCCAAACTCACAGGGACACTGAAGCTTTCTTT.

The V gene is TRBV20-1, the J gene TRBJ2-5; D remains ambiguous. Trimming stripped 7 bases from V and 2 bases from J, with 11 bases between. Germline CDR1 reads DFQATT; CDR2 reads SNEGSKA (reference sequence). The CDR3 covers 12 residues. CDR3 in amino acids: CSVPGVQETQYF. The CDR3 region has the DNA TGCAGTGTTCCAGGCGTTCAAGAGACCCAGTACTTC.

DNA of the CDR3: TGTGCCAGCAGCTCCCCTACGCCTAATGGCTACACCTTC. Translating gives CASSSPTPNGYTF. V usage is TRBV5-5 and J usage is TRBJ1-2; the D is unclear. Germline CDR1 and CDR2: SGHKS and YYEKEE (reference sequence). The CDR3 is 13 residues long. Trimming left V 3 bases short and J 6 bases short, with 12 bases between.

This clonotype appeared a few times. In nucleotides, the CDR3 is TGTGCCAGCAAGGGAAATAGGCTAAGGGAGCAGTACTTC. Its protein product is CASKGNRLREQYF. The chain joins TRBV28 to TRBJ2-5; D perhaps matches TRBD2 (5 bases). CDR1 MDHEN and CDR2 SYDVKM come from the germline V gene. V dropped 7 bases and J dropped 11 bases, with 20 bases sitting between them. The CDR3 has 13 residues.

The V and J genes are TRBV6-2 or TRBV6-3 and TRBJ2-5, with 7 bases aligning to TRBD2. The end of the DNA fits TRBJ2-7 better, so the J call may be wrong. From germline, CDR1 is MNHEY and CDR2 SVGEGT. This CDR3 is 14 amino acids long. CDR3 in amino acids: CASGGSQRGREQYF. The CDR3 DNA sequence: TGTGCCAGCGGGGGTTCTCAGCGGGGACGCGAGCAGTACTTC.